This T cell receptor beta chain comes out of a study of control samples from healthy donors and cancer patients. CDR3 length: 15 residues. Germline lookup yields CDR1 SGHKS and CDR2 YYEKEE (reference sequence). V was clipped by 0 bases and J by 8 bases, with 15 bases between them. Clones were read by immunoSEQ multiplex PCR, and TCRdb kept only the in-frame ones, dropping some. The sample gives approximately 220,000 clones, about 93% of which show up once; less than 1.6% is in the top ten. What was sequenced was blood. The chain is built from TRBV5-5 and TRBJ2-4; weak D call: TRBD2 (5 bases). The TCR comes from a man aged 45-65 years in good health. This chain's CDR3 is CASSLEGRVIYIQYF. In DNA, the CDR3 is TGTGCCAGCAGCTTGGAAGGGAGAGTGATATACATTCAGTACTTC. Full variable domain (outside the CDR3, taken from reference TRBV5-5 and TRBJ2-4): DAGVTQSPTHLIKTRGQQVTLRCSPISGHKSVSWYQQVLGQGPQFIFQYYEKEERGRGNFPDRFSARQFPNYSSELNVNALLLGDSALYLCASSLEGRVIYIQYFGAGTRLSVL.